What follows are 18 T cell receptor beta chains derived from one specimen sequenced in a study of blood T cell repertoires in COVID-19 (dated by TCRdb to the early 2020s). The method behind the library was the immunoSEQ multiplex PCR assay. This is the immuneACCESS table as TCRdb keeps it, with only in-frame sequences that have V and J called. A part of the clones is gone; compared with another copy, unresolved V genes explain less than half, and the rest is unexplained. This sample gives about 250,000 clones in total; around 85% of them show up just once. The ten largest clones take up roughly 4.3% of the sample. Source material: PBMCs or T cells enriched from blood (not recorded which). The source of these receptors is a woman aged 25 to 39 who had recovered from COVID-19.

The CDR3 DNA follows: TGTGCCAGCAGCTTGGTGAAGCGGGGGGGGAAAGAGACCCAGTACTTC. This sequence encodes CASSLVKRGGKETQYF. The chain combines TRBV5-4 with TRBJ2-5, with 10 bases matching TRBD2. There are 16 residues in the CDR3. From germline, CDR1 is SGHNT and CDR2 YYREEE (reference sequence). V lost 0 bases and J lost 3; bases outside the gene matches: 5.

V and J are TRBV6-2 or TRBV6-3 and TRBJ2-7, with a possible D match to TRBD1 (6 bases). The CDR3 spans 17 residues. Trimming took 2 bases from V and 3 from J, leaving 20 bases between them. From germline, CDR1 is MNHEY and CDR2 SVGEGT. CDR3 sequence: CASSYPTYRAGGYEQYF. CDR3 DNA sequence: TGTGCCAGCAGTTACCCCACCTACAGGGCCGGCGGCTACGAGCAGTACTTC.

V and J are TRBV7-9 and TRBJ2-1; TRBD2 agrees at 10 bases. The CDR3 is 19 amino acids. The germline gives CDR1 SEHNR, CDR2 FQNEAQ (reference sequence). V dropped 3 bases and J dropped 6; count of bases not matched to a gene: 17. This CDR3 is CASSLSGASGRADSNEQFF. DNA for the CDR3: TGTGCCAGCAGCTTGAGCGGGGCGAGCGGGAGGGCCGATAGCAATGAGCAGTTCTTC.

This clone was found a few times. The CDR3, as DNA: TGTGCCAGCGAACAGACAGGGGTTTCCTTTAGTGAGCAGTTCTTC. Its translation is CASEQTGVSFSEQFF. J is TRBJ2-1 and V is TRBV25-1; 8 bases map to TRBD1. Germline lookup yields CDR1 MGHDK and CDR2 SYGVNS. The V gene end was trimmed by 8 bases and the J gene end by 9 bases; junction bases not matched to a gene: 15. The CDR3 spans 15 residues.

The chain has TRBV4-2 and TRBJ1-3; 10 bases are a match to TRBD1. The germline V gene has CDR1 LGHNA and CDR2 YNFKEQ. The trim removed 3 bases at V and 4 bases at J, leaving 6 bases unmatched. CDR3 length equals 16 residues. The CDR3 coding sequence is TGTGCCAGCAGCCAGGTTGGGACAGGGGTAGGAAACACCATATATTTT. It translates to CASSQVGTGVGNTIYF.

This clone was seen a few times. The chain carries TRBV4-1 and TRBJ2-5, with D maybe TRBD1 (6 bases). This CDR3 is 13 amino acids long. CDR1 and CDR2 (germline): MGHRA, YSYEKL. Trimming removed 6 bases from V and 5 bases from J, with 13 bases in between. The CDR3 nucleotides are TGCGCCAGCAGTCGACAGGCCTGGGAGACCCAGTACTTC. Encoded protein: CASSRQAWETQYF.

The chain uses TRBV24-1 and TRBJ2-3, with 8 bases lining up with TRBD1. This CDR3 has 18 amino acids. The V segment lost 0 bases and the J segment 2 bases; nucleotides outside the gene matches: 9. Germline V lookup: CDR1 KGHDR, CDR2 SFDVKD. Here the CDR3 DNA reads TGTGCCACCAGTGATTTGTCGACAGGGGAAGGTCCCACAGATACGCAGTATTTT. Protein sequence: CATSDLSTGEGPTDTQYF.

J is TRBJ2-1 and V is TRBV7-2; TRBD2 might be the D (6 bases). Trimming left V 0 bases short and J 10 bases short, with 13 bases between. CDR3 length: 14 amino acids. Germline V gives CDR1 SGHTA, CDR2 FQGNSA. The CDR3 here is CASSLAGGDLEQFF. The CDR3 nucleotides read TGTGCCAGCAGCTTAGCGGGAGGAGATTTAGAGCAGTTCTTC.

The chain combines TRBV9 with TRBJ1-1; 10 positions agree with TRBD1. Germline loops: CDR1 SGDLS, CDR2 YYNGEE. The CDR3 spans 15 residues. J gave up 5 bases and V 4 bases, and 8 bases lay outside the gene matches. CDR3 residues: CASSPIRQGATEAFF. Here the CDR3 DNA reads TGTGCCAGCAGCCCAATCAGACAGGGGGCGACTGAAGCTTTCTTT.

The chain has TRBV27 and TRBJ1-5, with TRBD1 matching 10 bases. The CDR3 totals 15 residues. The germline V gene has CDR1 MNHEY and CDR2 SMNVEV (reference sequence). V dropped 4 bases and J dropped 6; count of bases not matched to a gene: 6. The CDR3 DNA reads TGTGCCAGCAGTTCGGGACAGGGGATAGCTCAGCCCCAGCATTTT. This sequence encodes CASSSGQGIAQPQHF.

The chain couples TRBV5-1 to TRBJ2-7; D ambiguous. Per germline, CDR1 SGHRS and CDR2 YFSETQ. The CDR3 sequence is 13 residues long. The V gene lost 0 bases and the J gene lost 5 bases, with 9 bases spanning the gap. The CDR3 sequence: CASSLARSHEQYF. In DNA, the CDR3 is TGCGCCAGCAGCTTGGCCCGGAGTCACGAGCAGTACTTC.

The rearrangement links TRBV28 to TRBJ1-5; D possibly corresponds to TRBD1 (5 bases). Per germline, CDR1 MDHEN and CDR2 SYDVKM. CDR3 length equals 13 residues. The V gene lost 11 bases and the J gene lost 0 bases, with 11 bases spanning the gap. The CDR3 DNA sequence: TGTGCCTCCCGGGGGTATAGCAATCAGCCCCAGCATTTT. It translates to CASRGYSNQPQHF. Full variable domain (missing parts from reference TRBV28 and TRBJ1-5): DVKVTQSSRYLVKRTGEKVFLECVQDMDHENMFWYRQDPGLGLRLIYFSYDVKMKEKGDIPEGYSVSREKKERFSLILESASTNQTSMYLCASRGYSNQPQHFGDGTRLSIL.

The gene calls are TRBV28 and TRBJ1-4; 8 bases agree with TRBD1. The junction had 10 bases not matched to a gene; V was cut back by 7 bases and J by 6 bases. The CDR3 length is 15 residues. Germline CDR1 MDHEN, CDR2 SYDVKM. The CDR3 nucleotides read TGTGCCAGCACCATAGGGACAGGCGGCCATGAAAAACTGTTTTTT. Amino acids: CASTIGTGGHEKLFF.

A few counts support this clone. This sequence joins TRBV28 and TRBJ1-3; D is unresolved. CDR1 is MDHEN and CDR2 is SYDVKM in the germline V gene. V lost 2 bases to trimming and J lost 0 bases, with 5 bases between them. The CDR3 has 14 amino acids. CDR3 DNA sequence: TGTGCCAGCAGTTTACCAGTCTCTGGAAACACCATATATTTT. This gives the protein CASSLPVSGNTIYF.

This chain connects TRBV6-1 to TRBJ1-5; 10 nucleotides agree with TRBD1. This CDR3 comprises 15 residues. V lost 1 base, J lost 6 bases, and 3 bases stayed unmatched. From germline, CDR1 is MNHNS and CDR2 SASEGT. The CDR3 loop is CASSEDGQGGQPQHF. Written as DNA, the CDR3 is TGTGCCAGCAGTGAAGACGGACAGGGGGGTCAGCCCCAGCATTTT.

V gene TRBV10-3 combines with J gene TRBJ2-1; TRBD2 aligns across 9 bases. The trim removed 8 bases at V and 7 bases at J, leaving 6 bases unmatched. This CDR3 contains 13 residues. Germline V lookup: CDR1 ENHRY, CDR2 SYGVKD. CDR3 DNA: TGTGCCATCGGGGGACTAGCCGTAAATGAGCAGTTCTTC. Its translation: CAIGGLAVNEQFF.

The chain uses TRBV10-3 and TRBJ2-1; 10 bases line up with TRBD1. Unmatched junction bases numbered 8, after V lost 8 bases and J lost 10 bases. The CDR3 is made up of 13 amino acids. Germline V gives CDR1 ENHRY, CDR2 SYGVKD. The CDR3 DNA reads as TGTGCCATCCGGACAGGGGGGATCAACGAGCAGTTCTTC. Its protein product is CAIRTGGINEQFF.

CDR3 sequence (DNA): TGTGCCAGCAGTGTGGGGGGGCGCGGCAATCAGCCCCAGCATTTT. It is translated as CASSVGGRGNQPQHF. This rearrangement joins TRBV27 to TRBJ1-5, with TRBD1 as a possible D gene (6 bases). This CDR3 is 15 amino acids long. The V gene's germline CDR1 is MNHEY and CDR2 SMNVEV (reference sequence). V was cut by 5 bases and J by 2 bases, with 13 bases left in between.